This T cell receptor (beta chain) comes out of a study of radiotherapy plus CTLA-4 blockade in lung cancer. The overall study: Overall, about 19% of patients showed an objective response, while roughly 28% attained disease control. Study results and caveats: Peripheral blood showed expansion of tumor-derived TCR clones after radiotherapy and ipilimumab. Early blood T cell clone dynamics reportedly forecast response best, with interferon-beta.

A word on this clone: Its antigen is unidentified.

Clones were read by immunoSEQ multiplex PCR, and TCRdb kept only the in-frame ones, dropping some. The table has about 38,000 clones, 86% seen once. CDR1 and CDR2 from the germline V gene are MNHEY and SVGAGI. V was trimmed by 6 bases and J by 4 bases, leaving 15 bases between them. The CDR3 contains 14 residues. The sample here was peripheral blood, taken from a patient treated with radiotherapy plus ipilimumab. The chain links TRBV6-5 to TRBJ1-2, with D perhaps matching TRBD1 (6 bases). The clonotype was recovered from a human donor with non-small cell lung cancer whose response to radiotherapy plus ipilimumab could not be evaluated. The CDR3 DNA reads TGTGCCAGCAGCAGGGGAGGGGTTGGCTATGGCTACACCTTC. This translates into CASSRGGVGYGYTF.